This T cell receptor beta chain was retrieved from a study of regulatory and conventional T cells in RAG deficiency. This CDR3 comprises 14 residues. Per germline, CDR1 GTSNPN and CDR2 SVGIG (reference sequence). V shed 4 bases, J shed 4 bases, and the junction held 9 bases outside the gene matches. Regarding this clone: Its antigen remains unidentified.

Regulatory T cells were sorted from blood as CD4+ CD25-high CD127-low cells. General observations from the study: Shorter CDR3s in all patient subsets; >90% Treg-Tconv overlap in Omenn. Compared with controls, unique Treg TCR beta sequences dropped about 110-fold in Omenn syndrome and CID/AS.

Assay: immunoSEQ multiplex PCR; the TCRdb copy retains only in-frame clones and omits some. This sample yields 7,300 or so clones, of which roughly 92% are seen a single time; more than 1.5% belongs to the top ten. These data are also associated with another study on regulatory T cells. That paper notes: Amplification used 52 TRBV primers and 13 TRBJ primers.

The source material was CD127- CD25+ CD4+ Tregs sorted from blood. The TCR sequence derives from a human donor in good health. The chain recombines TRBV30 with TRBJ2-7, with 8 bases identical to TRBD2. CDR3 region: CAWKPGGALYEQYF. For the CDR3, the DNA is TGTGCCTGGAAACCCGGGGGGGCGCTGTACGAGCAGTACTTC.